The sequence of this T cell receptor (beta chain) was determined in a study of blood T cell repertoires in COVID-19. About the research overall: Samples came from the United States, Italy and Spain, spanning acute and convalescent COVID-19. The analysed material was cDNA or gDNA that came from T cells, B-cell-depleted T cells, or PBMCs.

As concerns this clone: The identical CDR3 is also encoded by other nucleotide sequences in the sample.

Source study methods: The assay estimated nucleated cells by amplifying reference gene primers. Profiled with immunoSEQ multiplex PCR; TCRdb holds only in-frame clones, not every one. V and J calls and clone size are those listed in that table; D and trimming were worked out from the DNA. The data show around 190,000 clones, with 65% to 90% seen just once and about 1.5% held by the top ten. The CDR3 sequence is 13 residues long. V was pared by 4 bases and J by 1 base, with 8 bases between. Germline-derived CDR1 and CDR2 are MNHEY and SMNVEV (reference sequence). The chain combines TRBV27 with TRBJ2-7; the D gene is possibly TRBD2 (6 bases). The clonotype was recovered from a human donor in a cohort sampled during active COVID-19. The specimen was peripheral blood. The CDR3 protein is CASSSGGSYEQYF. The CDR3 DNA sequence: TGTGCCAGCAGTTCCGGGGGTTCCTACGAGCAGTACTTC.